This T cell receptor (beta chain) is drawn from a study of T-cell reconstitution after alpha-beta-depleted transplantation in children. This CDR3 contains 14 residues. The V and J ends lost 3 bases and 2 bases respectively, with 9 bases between them. Germline CDR1 is ENHRY and CDR2 is SYGVKD. Ten or more counts support this clonotype. Molecular barcoding with unique molecular identifiers was used for the TCRbeta library. TCRdb processed the PCR reads anew with MiXCR; each CDR3 protein has one entry. The sample consists of 200,000 to 250,000 distinct CDR3 sequences, around 11% of them appearing once. This chain links TRBV10-3 with TRBJ2-3; no clear D. The sequence was obtained from a human donor who donated a stem cell graft to a child with acute lymphoblastic leukemia. The source was PBMCs from the stem cell graft donor, collected from the stem cell graft. The CDR3 DNA sequence: TGTGCCATCAGTGAAGTGAGAAACACAGATACGCAGTATTTT. Protein product: CAISEVRNTDTQYF.